What follows are 24 T cell receptor beta chains derived from one specimen sequenced in a study of cytomegalovirus exposure and HLA in healthy donors. Primers: 60 Vbeta forward and 13 Jbeta reverse. TCRdb's table, derived via immunoSEQ multiplex PCR, lists solely in-frame clones and lacks some. Seen here are fewer than 120,000 clones, around 78% observed once, and the top ten hold 1% to 1.5%. The material sequenced was PBMCs. Source of these receptors: a woman aged 25 to 39 in good health and CMV-seronegative.

V gene TRBV4-1 combines with J gene TRBJ2-7, with D possibly matching TRBD1 (5 bases). V lost 4 bases and J lost 9, with 22 bases in between. This CDR3 region has 15 residues. Germline V gives CDR1 MGHRA, CDR2 YSYEKL. The CDR3 DNA sequence: TGCGCCAGCAGCCCCGTGGCCAGGGCAATCCATTTGCAGTACTTC. It translates to CASSPVARAIHLQYF.

V gene TRBV6-6 combines with J gene TRBJ1-1; possibly TRBD1 for D (5 bases). The length of the CDR3 is 15 residues. Trimming removed 8 bases from V and 0 bases from J, with 16 bases in between. CDR1 MNHNY and CDR2 SVGAGI come from the germline V gene (reference sequence). Here the CDR3 DNA reads TGTGCCAGCCGCCGGCCACAGGCTATGAACACTGAAGCTTTCTTT. This codes for CASRRPQAMNTEAFF.

Worth noting for this clone: Within the sample, other DNA sequences also encode this same CDR3. The chain couples TRBV30 to TRBJ1-5; 8 positions match TRBD1. V lost 1 base, J lost 4 bases, and 0 bases stayed unmatched. The CDR3 has 13 residues. In germline, CDR1 is GTSNPN, CDR2 SVGIG (reference sequence). CDR3: CAWSGQGNQPQHF. The CDR3 DNA reads as TGTGCCTGGAGTGGACAGGGGAATCAGCCCCAGCATTTT.

The table lists this clone with a few counts. CDR3 DNA: TGTGCCAGCAGTGAAGGTTTTTGGTCGGGGGCTGGAAACACCATATATTTT. This encodes CASSEGFWSGAGNTIYF. The gene calls are TRBV6-1 and TRBJ1-3; tentatively, D is TRBD1 (5 bases). Germline V CDR1 and CDR2: MNHNS, SASEGT. V lost 1 base and J lost 2, with 15 bases in between. CDR3 size: 17 residues.

The V and J genes are TRBV5-4 and TRBJ2-1; 8 bases are shared with TRBD2. Trimming at V came to 2 bases and at J to 5 bases, leaving 6 bases not matched to a gene. The CDR3 covers 15 residues. Germline V gene data show CDR1 as SGHNT and CDR2 as YYREEE (reference sequence). The CDR3 spells CASSFSAGADNEQFF. CDR3 DNA: TGTGCCAGCAGCTTTTCAGCGGGAGCTGACAATGAGCAGTTCTTC.

The chain carries TRBV7-8 and TRBJ1-1; possible D gene TRBD1, 6 bases. With 1 base removed from V and 0 bases from J, the gap between germline ends came to 12 bases. The CDR3 consists of 16 residues. In germline, CDR1 is SGHVS, CDR2 FQNEAQ. CDR3: CASSLDRTALNTEAFF. CDR3 nucleotides: TGTGCCAGCAGCTTAGATCGGACAGCCCTGAACACTGAAGCTTTCTTT.

This chain connects TRBV4-1 to TRBJ2-3, with TRBD2 matching 9 bases. Germline V gives CDR1 MGHRA, CDR2 YSYEKL. This CDR3 is built from 15 residues. The trim removed 4 bases at V and 3 bases at J, leaving 5 bases unmatched. DNA for the CDR3: TGCGCCAGCAGCCGAATAGCGGGAGTTACAGATACGCAGTATTTT. Translated: CASSRIAGVTDTQYF.

The DNA for the CDR3 is TGTGCCAGCAGCTTGGAGGGGGCGAGGAACACTGAAGCTTTCTTT. Amino acid sequence: CASSLEGARNTEAFF. V is TRBV5-4 and J is TRBJ1-1, with TRBD1 matching 7 bases. After removal of 0 bases from V and 1 base from J, the junction contained 3 bases not matched to a gene. Germline V gene data show CDR1 as SGHNT and CDR2 as YYREEE (reference sequence). This CDR3 is 15 amino acids long.

The chain carries TRBV7-6 and TRBJ2-7; 10 bases match TRBD2. J gave up 0 bases and V 7 bases, and 12 bases lay outside the gene matches. The CDR3 contains 17 residues. The V gene's germline CDR1 is SGHVS and CDR2 FNYEAQ. The CDR3 nucleotides are TGTGCCAGCACCCGCGGGGCTAGCGGGAGCTACTCCTACGAGCAGTACTTC. It yields the protein CASTRGASGSYSYEQYF. The variable domain in full, completed from reference TRBV7-6 and TRBJ2-7, reads GAGVSQSPRYKVTKRGQDVALRCDPISGHVSLYWYRQALGQGPEFLTYFNYEAQQDKSGLPNDRFSAERPEGSISTLTIQRTEQRDSAMYRCASTRGASGSYSYEQYFGPGTRLTVT.

The V call is TRBV18, the J call TRBJ1-6, with 8 bases matching TRBD1. This CDR3 contains 15 residues. Germline V gene sequence: CDR1 KGHSH, CDR2 LQKENI. With 3 bases clipped from V and 5 bases from J, the junction kept 3 bases outside the gene matches. In nucleotides, the CDR3 is TGTGCCAGCTCACCTTCGACAGGGGATAATTCACCCCTCCACTTT. Protein product: CASSPSTGDNSPLHF.

The rearrangement joins TRBV2 to TRBJ2-6; no definite D call. The germline V gene encodes CDR1 SNHLY and CDR2 FYNNEI. Trimming took 3 bases from V and 0 from J, leaving 6 bases between them. There are 15 residues in the CDR3. The CDR3, as DNA: TGTGCCAGCAGTGACTGGAGCTCTGGGGCCAACGTCCTGACTTTC. It codes for CASSDWSSGANVLTF. Full variable domain (missing parts from reference TRBV2 and TRBJ2-6): EPEVTQTPSHQVTQMGQEVILRCVPISNHLYFYWYRQILGQKVEFLVSFYNNEISEKSEIFDDQFSVERPDGSNFTLKIRSTKLEDSAMYFCASSDWSSGANVLTFGAGSRLTVL.

The rearrangement joins TRBV12-5 to TRBJ2-2; 11 bases fit TRBD2. Trimming at V came to 0 bases and at J to 7 bases, leaving 7 bases not matched to a gene. CDR1 is LGHNT and CDR2 is FRNRAP in the germline V gene. CDR3 length: 17 amino acids. CDR3: CASGLVIAGGPVGELFF. The CDR3 nucleotides are TGTGCTAGTGGTTTGGTAATAGCGGGGGGGCCGGTCGGGGAGCTGTTTTTT.

The chain employs TRBV7-9 and TRBJ2-5; D is perhaps TRBD1 (5 bases). Deletions cut 5 bases from V and 4 bases from J, with 17 bases between. This CDR3 is built from 15 residues. Germline V gene sequence: CDR1 SEHNR, CDR2 FQNEAQ (reference sequence). The CDR3: CASSPAIGARETQYF. The CDR3 bases are TGTGCCAGCAGCCCGGCAATAGGGGCCCGAGAGACCCAGTACTTC.

The chain carries TRBV5-1 and TRBJ1-5; no definite D call. CDR3 size: 15 residues. The ends were cut back, 6 bases at V and 3 bases at J, with 16 bases in the middle. The germline CDR1 and CDR2 sequences are SGHRS and YFSETQ. This CDR3 reads CASTVDGSLNQPQHF. CDR3 coding DNA: TGCGCCAGCACCGTGGACGGGAGCCTCAATCAGCCCCAGCATTTT.

The chain joins TRBV21-1 to TRBJ2-1; TRBD2 is taken as the D call from the table, unchecked against the DNA. TRBV21-1 is described as a pseudogene. This CDR3 contains 14 residues. CDR3 coding DNA: TGTGCCAGCCTCGTGGCCGGGTCCTACAATGAGCAGTTCTTC. Translating it yields CASLVAGSYNEQFF.

The chain uses TRBV7-6 and TRBJ2-2; D possibly corresponds to TRBD2 (6 bases). This CDR3 region has 12 residues. Trimming removed 5 bases from V and 10 bases from J, with 11 bases in between. From germline, CDR1 is SGHVS and CDR2 FNYEAQ. This CDR3 reads CASSPWREELFF. The CDR3 coding sequence is TGTGCCAGCAGCCCCTGGCGGGAGGAGCTGTTTTTT.

This chain joins TRBV29-1 and TRBJ2-7, with 7 bases aligning to TRBD1. V shed 8 bases, J shed 7 bases, and the junction held 20 bases outside the gene matches. CDR3 size: 15 residues. CDR1 is SQVTM and CDR2 is ANQGSEA in the germline V gene. The CDR3 DNA follows: TGCAGCCCGGAGAGGGGGCAAAACAGGGGTCGGGAGCAGTACTTC. Amino acids: CSPERGQNRGREQYF.

J is TRBJ2-7 and V is TRBV7-9, with 10 bases fitting TRBD2. The CDR3 is 17 residues long. CDR1 is SEHNR and CDR2 is FQNEAQ in the germline V gene (reference sequence). J was trimmed by 0 bases and V by 5 bases; bases with no gene match: 10. The CDR3 DNA sequence: TGTGCCAGCAGCCCGCCTTTACTAGCGGGGACCTCCTACGAGCAGTACTTC. This encodes CASSPPLLAGTSYEQYF.

The CDR3 nucleotides read TGTGCCAGCAGCTTAGATAAACTAGCGGGAGAGTCCTACGAGCAGTACTTC. Translating it yields CASSLDKLAGESYEQYF. V gene TRBV5-4 combines with J gene TRBJ2-7; 11 nucleotides agree with TRBD2. The CDR3 loop spans 17 amino acids. V gave up 2 bases and J gave up 1 base; unmatched junction bases: 8. From germline, CDR1 is SGHNT and CDR2 YYREEE (reference sequence).

The V and J genes are TRBV4-3 and TRBJ2-3; D may be TRBD2 (6 bases). The CDR3 contains 15 residues. The germline V and J ends were trimmed by 4 bases and 4 bases, with 15 bases remaining between them. Germline V gene data show CDR1 as LGHNA and CDR2 as YSLEER. CDR3 protein: CASSPSGGTADTQYF. The CDR3 coding sequence is TGCGCCAGCAGCCCCAGTGGCGGGACGGCAGATACGCAGTATTTT.

The CDR3 bases are TGTGCCAGCAGTTTCCTCGGCATTAGCGGGAGGGCCGGGGAGCTGTTTTTT. It specifies CASSFLGISGRAGELFF. V and J are TRBV28 and TRBJ2-2; 11 nucleotides agree with TRBD2. Looked up from germline, CDR1 is MDHEN and CDR2 is SYDVKM. The CDR3 runs to 17 residues. Losses at the gene ends were 3 bases for V and 6 bases for J; bases not matched to a gene: 9.

This clone has just a few counts. The rearrangement links TRBV6-5 to TRBJ2-3; TRBD1 is a possible D gene (6 bases). Trimming took off 6 bases at V and 3 bases at J, with 16 bases between the two ends. The CDR3 consists of 15 residues. Per germline, CDR1 MNHEY and CDR2 SVGAGI. Here the CDR3 reads CASRNRDTLTDTQYF. The CDR3 DNA follows: TGTGCCAGCAGAAACCGGGACACACTTACAGATACGCAGTATTTT.

The CDR3 reads CASSSGVPDTQYF. The CDR3 DNA reads as TGTGCCAGCAGTTCAGGGGTCCCAGATACGCAGTATTTT. The chain links TRBV28 to TRBJ2-3, with D maybe TRBD1 (6 bases). The V gene's germline CDR1 is MDHEN and CDR2 SYDVKM. The ends were cut back, 4 bases at V and 4 bases at J, with 9 bases in the middle. The CDR3 covers 13 residues. Together with reference TRBV28 and TRBJ2-3, the CDR3 gives the full variable domain: DVKVTQSSRYLVKRTGEKVFLECVQDMDHENMFWYRQDPGLGLRLIYFSYDVKMKEKGDIPEGYSVSREKKERFSLILESASTNQTSMYLCASSSGVPDTQYFGPGTRLTVL.

V is TRBV28 and J is TRBJ1-6, with a weak D call TRBD1 (5 bases). Trimming took 4 bases from V and 1 from J, leaving 8 bases between them. The germline gives CDR1 MDHEN, CDR2 SYDVKM. There are 15 residues in the CDR3. CDR3 protein: CASSWGGSYNSPLHF. CDR3 sequence (DNA): TGTGCCAGCAGTTGGGGGGGTTCCTATAATTCACCCCTCCACTTT.